These 14 T cell receptor beta chains were sequenced from one sample in a study of T cell responses to AZD1222 COVID-19 vaccine (dated by TCRdb to about 2021). Library prep was done by the immunoSEQ multiplex PCR assay. TCRdb re-hosts the immuneACCESS table, in-frame sequences only. Its copies lack some clones; in the studies checked, an unresolved V gene accounts for under half of them, and the cause for the rest is not known. In all, the sample holds 100,000 to 150,000 clones, and around 89% of those were seen once. The ten largest clonotypes hold roughly 10% of the sample. Reading the label with the study, this specimen's time point is: baseline before first vaccination. The treatment or condition label corresponds to: meningococcal conjugate vaccine given as trial control. Material: peripheral blood, obtained on day 0 of MenACWY control vaccination. These receptors were collected from an adult in good health.

V gene TRBV19 combines with J gene TRBJ2-2; possible D gene TRBD1, 7 bases. This CDR3 region has 15 residues. Trimming removed 5 bases from V and 2 bases from J, with 12 bases in between. Germline loops: CDR1 LNHDA, CDR2 SQIVND (reference sequence). CDR3 protein: CASSGGTVNTGELFF. The CDR3 DNA is TGTGCCAGTAGTGGCGGGACAGTTAACACCGGGGAGCTGTTTTTT.

This clone was seen a few times. V usage is TRBV6-5 and J usage is TRBJ1-1, with D uncertain. CDR1 MNHEY and CDR2 SVGAGI come from the germline V gene. With 6 bases removed from V and 0 bases from J, the gap between germline ends came to 8 bases. CDR3 length: 13 residues. The CDR3 spells CASRGIMNTEAFF. The CDR3 DNA follows: TGTGCCAGCAGGGGGATCATGAACACTGAAGCTTTCTTT.

The chain has TRBV5-4 and TRBJ2-3; TRBD2 aligns across 7 bases. Germline V gene lookup returns CDR1 SGHNT and CDR2 YYREEE (reference sequence). The CDR3 consists of 16 residues. V lost 0 bases, J lost 6 bases, and 10 bases stayed unmatched. This chain's CDR3 is CASSLVFRAGSDTQYF. In nucleotides, the CDR3 is TGTGCCAGCAGCTTGGTGTTTAGAGCGGGATCGGATACGCAGTATTTT.

The chain links TRBV29-1 to TRBJ2-5, with D possibly matching TRBD2 (6 bases). This CDR3 has 13 residues. The germline V and J ends were trimmed by 5 bases and 4 bases, with 14 bases remaining between them. Germline-derived CDR1 and CDR2 are SQVTM and ANQGSEA. The CDR3 loop reads CSVKSREVETQYF. CDR3 DNA sequence: TGCAGCGTTAAGAGCAGGGAGGTAGAGACCCAGTACTTC.

The CDR3 protein is CASSTDRESYNSPLHF. In DNA form, the CDR3 reads TGTGCCAGCAGCACGGACAGGGAATCCTATAATTCACCCCTCCACTTT. The chain combines TRBV5-4 with TRBJ1-6, with 8 bases lining up with TRBD1. The V gene end was trimmed by 4 bases and the J gene end by 1 base; junction bases not matched to a gene: 4. This CDR3 is 16 amino acids long. Per the germline V gene, CDR1 is SGHNT and CDR2 is YYREEE (reference sequence).

This clone is a singleton in its sample. The CDR3 sequence: CASSLGRGGEIDSPLHF. The CDR3 DNA reads TGTGCCAGCAGTTTAGGGAGGGGTGGGGAAATTGATTCACCCCTCCACTTT. The rearrangement uses TRBV27 and TRBJ1-6, with D possibly matching TRBD1 (5 bases). The V and J ends lost 2 bases and 8 bases respectively, with 19 bases between them. The germline V gene has CDR1 MNHEY and CDR2 SMNVEV (reference sequence). The CDR3 loop spans 17 amino acids.

The chain employs TRBV25-1 and TRBJ1-1, with D perhaps TRBD1 (5 bases). This CDR3 has 13 amino acids. The germline gives CDR1 MGHDK, CDR2 SYGVNS. V dropped 0 bases and J dropped 5 bases, with 7 bases sitting between them. Here the CDR3 DNA reads TGTGCCAGCAGTGAATATTCAGGGACTGAAGCTTTCTTT. Translation: CASSEYSGTEAFF. Full variable domain (remainder filled in from reference TRBV25-1 and TRBJ1-1): EADIYQTPRYLVIGTGKKITLECSQTMGHDKMYWYQQDPGMELHLIHYSYGVNSTEKGDLSSESTVSRIRTEHFPLTLESARPSHTSQYLCASSEYSGTEAFFGQGTRLTVV.

The rearrangement uses TRBV11-2 and TRBJ2-2; no reliable D call. Between the trimmed V and J ends, which lost 4 bases and 5 bases, there was a span of 14 bases. In germline, CDR1 is SGHAT, CDR2 FQNNGV. The CDR3 has 15 residues. CDR3 in amino acids: CASSSHGVGTGELFF. In DNA form, the CDR3 reads TGTGCCAGCAGCTCCCACGGCGTCGGAACCGGGGAGCTGTTTTTT.

The CDR3 nucleotides are TGTGCCAGCAGTCGAGGGGGCTCTGGGGCCAACGTCCTGACTTTC. Amino acids: CASSRGGSGANVLTF. The chain has TRBV6-5 and TRBJ2-6, with D possibly TRBD1 on 6 matching bases. The germline V gene encodes CDR1 MNHEY and CDR2 SVGAGI. The CDR3 length is 15 residues. V lost 5 bases, J lost 0 bases, and 8 bases lay in between.

This clone was recorded only once. V is TRBV4-3 and J is TRBJ2-7; tentative D call: TRBD2 (5 bases). The V and J ends lost 4 bases and 1 base respectively, with 14 bases between them. The germline CDR1 and CDR2 sequences are LGHNA and YSLEER. This CDR3 comprises 15 residues. The CDR3: CASSRGLGESYEQYF. In DNA, the CDR3 is TGCGCCAGCAGCCGAGGCCTGGGAGAGTCCTACGAGCAGTACTTC.

This chain uses TRBV29-1 with TRBJ2-5; maybe TRBD1 (5 bases). Trimming cost V 4 bases and J 5 bases, with 8 bases left between them. Germline loops: CDR1 SQVTM, CDR2 ANQGSEA. The CDR3 totals 11 residues. CDR3 nucleotide sequence: TGCAGCGTTGGAGCAGGGGAGACCCAGTACTTC. Amino acid sequence: CSVGAGETQYF.

The V gene is TRBV6-5, the J gene TRBJ2-5; no reliable D call. The CDR3 contains 15 residues. Trimming pared 1 base from V and 3 bases from J, leaving 12 bases between. CDR1 and CDR2 from the germline V gene are MNHEY and SVGAGI. In DNA form, the CDR3 reads TGTGCCAGCAGTTACTTCACAGTGGGCAAAGAGACCCAGTACTTC. Amino acids: CASSYFTVGKETQYF.

The chain is built from TRBV5-6 and TRBJ2-5, with D possibly TRBD1 on 6 matching bases. CDR3 length: 16 residues. Trimming left V 3 bases short and J 4 bases short, with 19 bases between. The V gene's germline CDR1 is SGHDT and CDR2 YYEEEE. CDR3 sequence reads: CASSSTGPWRGETQYF. The DNA for the CDR3 is TGTGCCAGCAGCTCAACAGGGCCTTGGCGCGGAGAGACCCAGTACTTC.

This chain links TRBV11-3 with TRBJ2-5, with D possibly matching TRBD1 (6 bases). V lost 3 bases and J 0 bases, leaving 14 bases between the germline ends. Germline loops: CDR1 SGHNT, CDR2 YENEEA. The CDR3 has 16 amino acids. The DNA of the CDR3 is TGTGCCAGCAGCTTCACCTCCTACAGGGACCAAGAGACCCAGTACTTC. This encodes CASSFTSYRDQETQYF. The complete variable domain, with remaining parts taken from reference TRBV11-3 and TRBJ2-5, reads EAGVVQSPRYKIIEKKQPVAFWCNPISGHNTLYWYLQNLGQGPELLIRYENEEAVDDSQLPKDRFSAERLKGVDSTLKIQPAELGDSAVYLCASSFTSYRDQETQYFGPGTRLLVL.